The clone carrying this T cell receptor beta chain turned up a few times. Its antigen is currently unknown. This entry is derived from a study of T cells after yellow fever vaccination. Overall study results and limits: The booster saw the reappearance of most primary-vaccination clones (more than 95% CD4, around 88% CD8). Weaker overall was a secondary response that nonetheless peaked faster, on day 5 versus 15. Abundant clonotypes (contaminants from the bulk population) could be present in FACS-sorted repertoires.

In TCRdb, the 5' RACE reads were re-called with MiXCR into one record per CDR3 protein. This sample has 340,000 or so distinct CDR3 sequences, with 12% found just once. V lost 7 bases and J lost 0, with 17 bases in between. The CDR3 is 16 amino acids. This sequence joins TRBV6-7 and TRBJ2-3; the D is unclear. TRBV6-7 is assigned to the ORF class and has an uncertain function. Material: CD4+ T cells sorted from PBMCs, obtained 15 days after the yellow fever booster vaccination. The sequence came from a man between 18 and 35 years old who received the YFV17D yellow fever vaccine. CDR3 residues: CASTHGRVPSTDTQYF. For the CDR3, the DNA is TGTGCCAGCACCCACGGCCGGGTACCCAGCACAGATACGCAGTATTTT.